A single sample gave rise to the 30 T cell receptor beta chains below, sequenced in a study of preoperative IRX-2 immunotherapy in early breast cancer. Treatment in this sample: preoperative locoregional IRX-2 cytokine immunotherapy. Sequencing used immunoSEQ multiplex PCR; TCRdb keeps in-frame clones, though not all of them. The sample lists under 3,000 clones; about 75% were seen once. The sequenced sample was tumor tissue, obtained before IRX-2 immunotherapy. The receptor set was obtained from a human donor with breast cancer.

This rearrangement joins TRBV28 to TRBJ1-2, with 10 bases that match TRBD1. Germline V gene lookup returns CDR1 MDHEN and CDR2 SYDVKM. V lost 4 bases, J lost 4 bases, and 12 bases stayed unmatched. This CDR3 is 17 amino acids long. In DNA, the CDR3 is TGTGCCAGCAGTTCCTTTAGACAGGGGGCTTTTACCTATGGCTACACCTTC. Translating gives CASSSFRQGAFTYGYTF.

As DNA, the CDR3 is TGTGCCAGCTCACCACCGACCACAGATACGCAGTATTTT. This encodes CASSPPTTDTQYF. V usage is TRBV18 and J usage is TRBJ2-3; no clear D gene. The CDR3 runs to 13 residues. The ends were cut back, 0 bases at V and 2 bases at J, with 3 bases in the middle. Germline CDR1 and CDR2: KGHSH and LQKENI.

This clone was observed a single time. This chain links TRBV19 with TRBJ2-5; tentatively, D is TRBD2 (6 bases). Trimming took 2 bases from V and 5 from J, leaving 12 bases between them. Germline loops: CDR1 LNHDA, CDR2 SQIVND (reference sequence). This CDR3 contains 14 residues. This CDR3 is CASSIRERGETQYF. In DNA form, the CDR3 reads TGTGCCAGTAGTATAAGAGAACGGGGGGAGACCCAGTACTTC.

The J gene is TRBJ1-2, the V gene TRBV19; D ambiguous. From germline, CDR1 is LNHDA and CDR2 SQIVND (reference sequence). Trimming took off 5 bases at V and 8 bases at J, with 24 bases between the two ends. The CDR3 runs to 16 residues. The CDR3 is CASSPRSVRREGGYTF. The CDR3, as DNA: TGTGCCAGTAGTCCCCGGTCCGTTAGAAGGGAAGGGGGCTACACCTTC.

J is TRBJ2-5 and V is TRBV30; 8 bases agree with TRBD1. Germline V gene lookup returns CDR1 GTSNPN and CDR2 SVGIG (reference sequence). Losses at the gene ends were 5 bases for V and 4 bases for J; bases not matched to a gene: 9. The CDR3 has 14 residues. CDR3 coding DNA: TGTGCCTGGGGGACCCTACAGGGGGGAGAGACCCAGTACTTC. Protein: CAWGTLQGGETQYF.

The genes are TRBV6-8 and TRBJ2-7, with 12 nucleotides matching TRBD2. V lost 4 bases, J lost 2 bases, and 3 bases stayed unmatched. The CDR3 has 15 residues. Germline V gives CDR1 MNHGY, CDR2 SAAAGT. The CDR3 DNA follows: TGTGCCAGCAGTTGGACTAGCGGGACCGCCTACGAGCAGTACTTC. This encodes CASSWTSGTAYEQYF.

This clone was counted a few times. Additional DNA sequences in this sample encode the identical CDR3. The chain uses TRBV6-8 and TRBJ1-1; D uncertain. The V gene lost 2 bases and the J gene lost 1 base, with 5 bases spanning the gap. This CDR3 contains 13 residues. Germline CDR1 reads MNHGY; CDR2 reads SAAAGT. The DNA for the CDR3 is TGTGCCAGCAGTTACACGAGGAACACTGAAGCTTTCTTT. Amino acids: CASSYTRNTEAFF.

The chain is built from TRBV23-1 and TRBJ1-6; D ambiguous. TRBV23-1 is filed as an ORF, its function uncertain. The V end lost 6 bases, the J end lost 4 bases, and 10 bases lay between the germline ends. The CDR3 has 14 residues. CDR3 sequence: CASSQDQYNSPLHF. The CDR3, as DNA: TGCGCCAGCAGCCAAGACCAGTATAATTCACCCCTCCACTTT.

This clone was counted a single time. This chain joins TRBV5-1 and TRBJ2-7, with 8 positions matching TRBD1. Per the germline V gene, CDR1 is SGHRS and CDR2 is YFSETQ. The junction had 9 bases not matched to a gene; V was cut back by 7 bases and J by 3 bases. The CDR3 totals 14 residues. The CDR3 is CASRSGQGFYEQYF. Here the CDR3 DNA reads TGCGCCAGCCGAAGCGGACAGGGTTTCTACGAGCAGTACTTC.

CDR3 in amino acids: CASTLYRGLSLGGYTF. The CDR3 nucleotides read TGTGCCAGCACCCTCTACAGGGGGCTTTCTTTGGGTGGCTACACCTTC. The chain links TRBV6-8 to TRBJ1-2; TRBD1 matches at 9 bases. Germline CDR1 reads MNHGY; CDR2 reads SAAAGT. This CDR3 is built from 16 residues. V gave up 7 bases and J gave up 7 bases; unmatched junction bases: 16.

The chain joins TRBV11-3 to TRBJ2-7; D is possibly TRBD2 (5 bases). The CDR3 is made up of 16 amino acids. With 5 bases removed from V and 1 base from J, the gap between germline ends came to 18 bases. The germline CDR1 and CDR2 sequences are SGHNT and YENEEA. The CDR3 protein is CASSPRNGLRSYEQYF. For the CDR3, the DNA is TGTGCCAGCAGCCCCAGGAACGGACTCCGGTCCTACGAGCAGTACTTC.

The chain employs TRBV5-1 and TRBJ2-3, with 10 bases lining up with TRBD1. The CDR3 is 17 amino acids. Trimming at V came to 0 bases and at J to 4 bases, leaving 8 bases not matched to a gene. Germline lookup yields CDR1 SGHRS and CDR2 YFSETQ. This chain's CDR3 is CASSLVTLGQGADTQYF. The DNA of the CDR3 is TGCGCCAGCAGCTTGGTTACCCTCGGACAGGGGGCAGATACGCAGTATTTT.

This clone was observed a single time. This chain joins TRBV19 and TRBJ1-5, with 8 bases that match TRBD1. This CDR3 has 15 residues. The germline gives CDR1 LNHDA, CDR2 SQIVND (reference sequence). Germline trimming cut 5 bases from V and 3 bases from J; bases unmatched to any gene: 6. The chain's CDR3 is CASSVPGQDNQPQHF. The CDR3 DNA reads TGTGCCAGTAGTGTACCGGGACAGGACAATCAGCCCCAGCATTTT. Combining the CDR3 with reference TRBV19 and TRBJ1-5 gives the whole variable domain DGGITQSPKYLFRKEGQNVTLSCEQNLNHDAMYWYRQDPGQGLRLIYYSQIVNDFQKGDIAEGYSVSREKKESFPLTVTSAQKNPTAFYLCASSVPGQDNQPQHFGDGTRLSIL.

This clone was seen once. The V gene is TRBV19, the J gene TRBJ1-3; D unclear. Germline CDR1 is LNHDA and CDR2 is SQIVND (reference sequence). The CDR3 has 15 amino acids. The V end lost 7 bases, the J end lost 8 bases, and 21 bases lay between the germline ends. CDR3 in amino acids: CASIPLKHARDTIYF. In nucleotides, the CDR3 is TGTGCCAGTATTCCACTAAAACATGCACGGGACACCATATATTTT. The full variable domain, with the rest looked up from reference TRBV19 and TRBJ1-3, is DGGITQSPKYLFRKEGQNVTLSCEQNLNHDAMYWYRQDPGQGLRLIYYSQIVNDFQKGDIAEGYSVSREKKESFPLTVTSAQKNPTAFYLCASIPLKHARDTIYFGEGSWLTVV.

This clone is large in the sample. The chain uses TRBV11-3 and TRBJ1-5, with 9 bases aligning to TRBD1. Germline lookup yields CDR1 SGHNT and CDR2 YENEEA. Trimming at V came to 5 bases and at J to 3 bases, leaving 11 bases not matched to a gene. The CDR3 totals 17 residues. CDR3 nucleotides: TGTGCCAGCAGCCCCGACTCCGGGACAGGGCTCAATCAGCCCCAGCATTTT. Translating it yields CASSPDSGTGLNQPQHF. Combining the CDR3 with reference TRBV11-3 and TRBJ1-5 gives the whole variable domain EAGVVQSPRYKIIEKKQPVAFWCNPISGHNTLYWYLQNLGQGPELLIRYENEEAVDDSQLPKDRFSAERLKGVDSTLKIQPAELGDSAVYLCASSPDSGTGLNQPQHFGDGTRLSIL.

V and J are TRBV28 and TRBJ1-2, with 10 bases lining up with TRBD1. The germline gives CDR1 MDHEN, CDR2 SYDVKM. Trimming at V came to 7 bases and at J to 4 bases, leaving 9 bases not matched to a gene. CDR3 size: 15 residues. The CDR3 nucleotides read TGTGCCAGCACAATCAGGGACAGGGGAGCCTATGGCTACACCTTC. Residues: CASTIRDRGAYGYTF.

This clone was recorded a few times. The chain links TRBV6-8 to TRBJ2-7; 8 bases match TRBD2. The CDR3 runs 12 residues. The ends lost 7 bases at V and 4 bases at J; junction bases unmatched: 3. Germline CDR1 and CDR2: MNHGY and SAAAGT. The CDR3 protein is CASNGLAYEQYF. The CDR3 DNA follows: TGTGCCAGCAACGGACTAGCTTACGAGCAGTACTTC.

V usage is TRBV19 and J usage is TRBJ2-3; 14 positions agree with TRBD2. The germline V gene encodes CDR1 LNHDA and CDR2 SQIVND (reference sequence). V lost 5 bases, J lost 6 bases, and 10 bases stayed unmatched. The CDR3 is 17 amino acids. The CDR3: CASSPGRLAGGGDTQYF. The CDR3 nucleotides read TGTGCCAGTAGTCCCGGCCGACTAGCGGGAGGGGGTGATACGCAGTATTTT.

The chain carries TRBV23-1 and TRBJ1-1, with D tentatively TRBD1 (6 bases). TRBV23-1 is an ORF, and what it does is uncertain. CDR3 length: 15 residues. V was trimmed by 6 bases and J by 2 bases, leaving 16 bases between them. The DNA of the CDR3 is TGCGCCAGCAGCCAAGTTAGGACAGCCAACACTGAAGCTTTCTTT. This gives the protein CASSQVRTANTEAFF.

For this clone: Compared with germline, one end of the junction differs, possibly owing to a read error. The CDR3 loop is CASSYSRYTGELFF. Written as DNA, the CDR3 is TGTGCCAGCAGTTACTCGAGGTACACCGGGGAGCTGTTTTTT. The J gene is TRBJ2-2, the V gene TRBV6-4; D gene uncertain. Germline loops: CDR1 MRHNA, CDR2 SNTAGT. The CDR3 spans 14 residues.

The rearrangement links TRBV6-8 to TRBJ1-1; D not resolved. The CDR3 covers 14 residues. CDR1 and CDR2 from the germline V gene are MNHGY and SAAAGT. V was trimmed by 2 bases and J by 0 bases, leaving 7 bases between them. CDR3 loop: CASSYGRMNTEAFF. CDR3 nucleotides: TGTGCCAGCAGTTACGGTCGGATGAACACTGAAGCTTTCTTT.

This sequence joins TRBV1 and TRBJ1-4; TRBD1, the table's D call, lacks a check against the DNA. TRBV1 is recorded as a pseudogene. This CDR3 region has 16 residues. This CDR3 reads CASSQDPAGLGEKLFF. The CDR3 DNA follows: TGCGCCAGCAGCCAAGATCCCGCAGGGTTGGGTGAAAAACTGTTTTTT.

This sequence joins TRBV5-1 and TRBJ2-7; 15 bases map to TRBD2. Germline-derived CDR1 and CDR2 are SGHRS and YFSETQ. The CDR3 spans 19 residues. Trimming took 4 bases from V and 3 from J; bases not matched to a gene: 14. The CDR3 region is CASSPGLAGGLNWVYEQYF. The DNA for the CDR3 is TGCGCCAGCAGCCCTGGACTAGCGGGAGGGCTTAACTGGGTCTACGAGCAGTACTTC.

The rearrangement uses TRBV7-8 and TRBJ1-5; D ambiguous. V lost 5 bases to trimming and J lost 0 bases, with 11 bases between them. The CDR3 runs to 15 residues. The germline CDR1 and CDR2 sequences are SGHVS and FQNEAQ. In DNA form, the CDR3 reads TGTGCCAGCAGCAGGGCAGCTATTAGCAATCAGCCCCAGCATTTT. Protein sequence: CASSRAAISNQPQHF.

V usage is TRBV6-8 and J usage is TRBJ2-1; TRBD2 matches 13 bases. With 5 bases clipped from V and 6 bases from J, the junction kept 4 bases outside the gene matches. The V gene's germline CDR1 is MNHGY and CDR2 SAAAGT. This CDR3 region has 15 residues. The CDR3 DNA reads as TGTGCCAGCAGTCCCTGGACTAGCGGGGGCAATGAGCAGTTCTTC. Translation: CASSPWTSGGNEQFF.

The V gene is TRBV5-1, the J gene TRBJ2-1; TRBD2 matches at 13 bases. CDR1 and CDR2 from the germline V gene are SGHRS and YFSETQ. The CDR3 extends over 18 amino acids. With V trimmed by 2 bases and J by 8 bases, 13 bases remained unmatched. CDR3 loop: CASSFYRTSGSKPDEQFF. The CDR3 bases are TGCGCCAGCAGCTTCTATCGGACTAGCGGGAGTAAGCCCGATGAGCAGTTCTTC.

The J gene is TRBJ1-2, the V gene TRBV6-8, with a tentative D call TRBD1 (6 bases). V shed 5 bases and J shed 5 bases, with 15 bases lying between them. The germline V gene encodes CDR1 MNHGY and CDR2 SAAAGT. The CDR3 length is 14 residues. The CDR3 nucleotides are TGTGCCAGCAGTGCGACCGACAGGCTATATGGCTACACCTTC. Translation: CASSATDRLYGYTF.

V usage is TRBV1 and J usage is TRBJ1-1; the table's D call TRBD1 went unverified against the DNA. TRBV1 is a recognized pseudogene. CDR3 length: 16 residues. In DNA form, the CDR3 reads TGCGCCAGCAGCCACCGGGACAGGGGGTATTACACTGAAGCTTTCTTT. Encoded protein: CASSHRDRGYYTEAFF.

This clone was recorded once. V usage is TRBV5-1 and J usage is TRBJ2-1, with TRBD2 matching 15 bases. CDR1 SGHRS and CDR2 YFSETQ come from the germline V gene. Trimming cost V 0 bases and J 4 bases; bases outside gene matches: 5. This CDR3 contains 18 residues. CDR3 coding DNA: TGCGCCAGCAGCTTGGGACCGGGACTAGCGGGAGGTTACAATGAGCAGTTCTTC. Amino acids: CASSLGPGLAGGYNEQFF.

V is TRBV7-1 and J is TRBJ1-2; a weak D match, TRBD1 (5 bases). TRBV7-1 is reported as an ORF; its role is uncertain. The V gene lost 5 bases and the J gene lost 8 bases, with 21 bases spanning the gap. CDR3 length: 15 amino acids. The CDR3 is CASSQAQGSAPGYTF. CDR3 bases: TGTGCCAGCAGCCAAGCCCAGGGTTCTGCTCCGGGCTACACCTTC.